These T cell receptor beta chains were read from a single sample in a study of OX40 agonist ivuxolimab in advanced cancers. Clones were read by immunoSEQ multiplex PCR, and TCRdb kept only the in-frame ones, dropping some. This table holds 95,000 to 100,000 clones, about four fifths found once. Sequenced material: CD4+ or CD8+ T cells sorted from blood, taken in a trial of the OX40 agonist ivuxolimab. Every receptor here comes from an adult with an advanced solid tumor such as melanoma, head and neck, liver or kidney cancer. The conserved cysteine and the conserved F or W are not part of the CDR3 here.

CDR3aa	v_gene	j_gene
AWSFIAGSYNEQF	TRBV30	TRBJ2-1
ASSLEAAGISSYNEQF	TRBV5-1	TRBJ2-1
ASSRTGDYNEQF	TRBV25-1	TRBJ2-1
ASSLLGASQETQY	TRBV5-5	TRBJ2-5
ASSQDRRGRPEAF	TRBV4-3	TRBJ1-1
ASSYSLWGARDIQY	TRBV6-5	TRBJ2-4
ASSLEAVGNYGYT	TRBV5-4	TRBJ1-2
ASRLSGYEQY	TRBV28	TRBJ2-7
ASSSSGAHSGANVLT	TRBV7-6	TRBJ2-6
ASTQGANTEAF	TRBV25-1	TRBJ1-1
ASSPAFYPGAGNTIY	TRBV5-1	TRBJ1-3
ASSPGQGTYNSPLH	TRBV5-1	TRBJ1-6
ASSRLGGFGYT	TRBV4-3	TRBJ1-2
ASSSTGVRETQY	TRBV7-6	TRBJ2-5
ASSLILIGARELF	TRBV7-8	TRBJ2-2
ASSKDGTGNTIY	TRBV6-6	TRBJ1-3
ASSVSPQVDEKLF	TRBV9	TRBJ1-4
SVGDRGLYEQY	TRBV29-1	TRBJ2-7
ASSIEVNEQF	TRBV19	TRBJ2-1
ASSSGGASYNEQF	TRBV19	TRBJ2-1
ASSSGPLYGYT	TRBV7-9	TRBJ1-2
ASSLAPQARYGYT	TRBV7-9	TRBJ1-2
ASRTGTEIEQY	TRBV5-1	TRBJ2-7
SVEWSPGELF	TRBV29-1	TRBJ2-2
ASSLRQGNTEAF	TRBV7-2	TRBJ1-1
ASRTTGSYEQY	TRBV6-1	TRBJ2-7
ASSYGERNTEAF	TRBV6-6	TRBJ1-1
ASSLSAQTYNEQF	TRBV7-7	TRBJ2-1
ASSLTGDRAGELF	TRBV18	TRBJ2-2
ASSGISGQVFNQPQH	TRBV28	TRBJ1-5
ASSLLVTDTQY	TRBV7-6	TRBJ2-3
SALGFTEAF	TRBV20-1	TRBJ1-1
ASSSGSKRGY	TRBV6-1	TRBJ2-7
SVENKYYEQY	TRBV29-1	TRBJ2-7
SVEDPSGVGSYEQY	TRBV29-1	TRBJ2-7
AISEGQASDEQF	TRBV10-3	TRBJ2-1
ASSLGPGGADTQY	TRBV4-1	TRBJ2-3